This T cell receptor beta chain was identified during a study of OX40 agonist ivuxolimab in advanced cancers. Turning to the study itself: With ivuxolimab, an agonistic anti-OX40 (CD134) antibody, patients were treated. Among those enrolled, mean age was around 55 years (range roughly 20 to 85) and 82.7% were male. The study, taken as a whole, reports: Expanded clones were, on average, more numerous in CD8+ T cells than in CD4+. At doses 0.1 to 3.0 mg/kg, CD4+ and CD8+ clones expanded.

To note about this clone: Its antigen is currently unknown.

Trimming removed 1 base at V and 13 bases at J, with 16 bases between. This CDR3 spans 13 amino acids. Germline CDR1 is SEHNR and CDR2 is FQNEAQ (reference sequence). TCRdb's table, derived via immunoSEQ multiplex PCR, lists solely in-frame clones and lacks some. This sample has roughly 24,000 clones; roughly 84% occur once, and the top ten carry roughly 16%. Sequences were derived from CD4+ or CD8+ T cells sorted from blood, sampled in a trial of the OX40 agonist ivuxolimab. The chain is built from TRBV7-9 and TRBJ2-5, with D perhaps matching TRBD1 or TRBD2 (6 bases each). The TCR sequence derives from an adult with an advanced solid tumor such as melanoma, head and neck, liver or kidney cancer. CDR3 coding DNA: TGTGCCAGCAGCTTAGGTCAGGGGAGGTTATCGTACTTC. Its protein product is CASSLGQGRLSYF.